This T cell receptor beta chain is drawn from a study of T cell changes during pregnancy in multiple sclerosis. The CDR3 runs to 16 residues. Trimming took off 2 bases at V and 0 bases at J, with 11 bases between the two ends. The germline V gene has CDR1 ENHRY and CDR2 SYGVKD. Sequencing used immunoSEQ multiplex PCR; TCRdb keeps in-frame clones, though not all of them. The sample has around 80,000 clones, nearly 95% seen once. The J gene is TRBJ2-1, the V gene TRBV10-3, with a weak D call TRBD1 (6 bases). The material sequenced was peripheral blood, taken in the second trimester of pregnancy. The clonotype was recovered from a female donor in good health, enrolled as a control in a pregnancy study. The CDR3 spells CAISESTGISYNEQFF. DNA for the CDR3: TGTGCCATCAGTGAGAGCACAGGGATCTCCTACAATGAGCAGTTCTTC.